The 22 T cell receptor beta chains presented below share a single source sample, sequenced in a study of shared clonotypes between healthy human individuals. The protocol was immunoSEQ multiplex PCR, while the TCRdb copy is restricted to in-frame clones and leaves out a portion. The repertoire holds around 1.6 million clones, with 95% to 99% as singletons. The sample taken for sequencing was naive CD4+ T cells sorted from blood. Indicated subset: CD45RA+ positively selected. Receptors were obtained from a man aged 25 to 45 in good health.

This chain connects TRBV18 to TRBJ2-1; D gene unclear. This CDR3 spans 13 amino acids. The V gene's germline CDR1 is KGHSH and CDR2 LQKENI. V lost 4 bases and J lost 10, with 14 bases in between. The CDR3 region has the DNA TGTGCCAGCTCACTTGCGGACGGCAGAGAGCAGTTCTTC. Encoded protein: CASSLADGREQFF.

The chain uses TRBV6-5 and TRBJ1-6; D uncertain. Deletions cut 5 bases from V and 6 bases from J, with 5 bases between. The CDR3 runs 12 residues. Germline V CDR1 and CDR2: MNHEY, SVGAGI. The CDR3 sequence is CASSEGNSPLHF. The CDR3 coding sequence is TGTGCCAGCAGTGAGGGTAATTCACCCCTCCACTTT.

This chain links TRBV11-3 with TRBJ2-7; TRBD2 matches at 8 bases. The V gene end was trimmed by 5 bases and the J gene end by 0 bases; junction bases not matched to a gene: 6. The CDR3 runs to 15 residues. CDR1 is SGHNT, CDR2 YENEEA, per germline. The CDR3 DNA sequence: TGTGCCAGCAGCGTGCAAGCGGGAGTCTCCTACGAGCAGTACTTC. This gives the protein CASSVQAGVSYEQYF.

The CDR3 sequence: CASSELAGVYNEQFF. Here the CDR3 DNA reads TGTGCCAGCTCAGAACTAGCGGGAGTCTACAATGAGCAGTTCTTC. The rearrangement joins TRBV18 to TRBJ2-1, with 11 bases matching TRBD2. CDR1 KGHSH and CDR2 LQKENI come from the germline V gene. The CDR3 is 15 residues long. J was trimmed by 3 bases and V by 5 bases; bases with no gene match: 3.

The rearrangement links TRBV15 to TRBJ1-5, with a weak D call TRBD1 (6 bases). Trimming removed 6 bases at V and 7 bases at J, with 16 bases between. The germline V gene has CDR1 LNHNV and CDR2 YYDKDF (reference sequence). This CDR3 has 14 residues. CDR3 sequence: CATSRGQQSQPQHF. The CDR3 DNA follows: TGTGCCACCAGTCGTGGACAGCAAAGCCAGCCCCAGCATTTT. Full variable domain (missing parts from reference TRBV15 and TRBJ1-5): DAMVIQNPRYQVTQFGKPVTLSCSQTLNHNVMYWYQQKSSQAPKLLFHYYDKDFNNEADTPDNFQSRRPNTSFCFLDIRSPGLGDTAMYLCATSRGQQSQPQHFGDGTRLSIL.

The chain joins TRBV7-2 to TRBJ2-7; 10 bases match TRBD1. This CDR3 region has 15 residues. Germline assignment: CDR1 SGHTA and CDR2 FQGNSA. V gave up 3 bases and J gave up 0 bases; unmatched junction bases: 2. CDR3 amino acids: CASSLTGGTSYEQYF. CDR3 sequence (DNA): TGTGCCAGCAGCTTGACAGGGGGCACCTCCTACGAGCAGTACTTC.

The gene calls are TRBV27 and TRBJ2-5; D unclear. The V gene's germline CDR1 is MNHEY and CDR2 SMNVEV (reference sequence). V was pared by 4 bases and J by 2 bases, with 17 bases between. The CDR3 runs to 16 residues. The CDR3 coding sequence is TGTGCCAGCAGTTCCTTCCGGCCGACTCGACAAGAGACCCAGTACTTC. Amino acids: CASSSFRPTRQETQYF.

The chain uses TRBV10-3 and TRBJ2-3, with 15 bases fitting TRBD2. Per the germline V gene, CDR1 is ENHRY and CDR2 is SYGVKD. Losses at the gene ends were 9 bases for V and 1 base for J; bases not matched to a gene: 8. CDR3 length: 17 amino acids. The CDR3, as DNA: TGTGCCATGGCCGGGACTAGCGGGAGGTGGGGCACAGATACGCAGTATTTT. Translation gives CAMAGTSGRWGTDTQYF.

This clone has just one count. The chain employs TRBV5-5 and TRBJ2-4, with 8 bases aligning to TRBD1. V was pared by 4 bases and J by 8 bases, with 8 bases of the junction left unmatched. The CDR3 covers 14 residues. Germline-derived CDR1 and CDR2 are SGHKS and YYEKEE (reference sequence). CDR3 loop: CASSPRDRLDIQYF. The CDR3 nucleotides are TGTGCCAGCAGCCCTCGGGACAGGTTAGACATTCAGTACTTC. The entire variable domain, with the rest obtained from reference TRBV5-5 and TRBJ2-4, is as follows: DAGVTQSPTHLIKTRGQQVTLRCSPISGHKSVSWYQQVLGQGPQFIFQYYEKEERGRGNFPDRFSARQFPNYSSELNVNALLLGDSALYLCASSPRDRLDIQYFGAGTRLSVL.

This chain joins TRBV2 and TRBJ2-1; TRBD2 matches 8 bases. The CDR3 extends over 14 amino acids. Looked up from germline, CDR1 is SNHLY and CDR2 is FYNNEI. V trimming: 1 base; J trimming: 9 bases; junction bases outside the gene matches: 5. Written as DNA, the CDR3 is TGTGCCAGCAGTGAAGAGGGACTAGGAGTTGAGCAGTTCTTC. Amino acid sequence: CASSEEGLGVEQFF.

This chain joins TRBV11-2 and TRBJ1-2; 9 nucleotides line up with TRBD1. V shed 4 bases and J 4 bases; nucleotides not matched to a gene: 7. Germline V gene sequence: CDR1 SGHAT, CDR2 FQNNGV. The CDR3 spans 15 residues. The CDR3 nucleotides are TGTGCCAGCAGCTCGACGGGACAGGGCGGCTATGGCTACACCTTC. This codes for CASSSTGQGGYGYTF.

Comment on this clone: This same CDR3 is encoded by further DNA sequences in the sample. CDR3 amino acids: CASSPDRLNTEAFF. The CDR3 nucleotides are TGCGCCAGCAGCCCGGACAGACTGAACACTGAAGCTTTCTTT. This chain uses TRBV5-1 with TRBJ1-1, with D maybe TRBD1 (6 bases). CDR1 and CDR2 from the germline V gene are SGHRS and YFSETQ. Trimming removed 4 bases from V and 0 bases from J, with 10 bases in between. The CDR3 totals 14 residues. Variable domain in full (rest from reference TRBV5-1 and TRBJ1-1): KAGVTQTPRYLIKTRGQQVTLSCSPISGHRSVSWYQQTPGQGLQFLFEYFSETQRNKGNFPGRFSGRQFSNSRSEMNVSTLELGDSALYLCASSPDRLNTEAFFGQGTRLTVV.

To note about this clone: Other nucleotide sequences from this sample produce the same CDR3. V is TRBV9 and J is TRBJ2-5, with 11 nucleotides matching TRBD2. Trimming cost V 2 bases and J 2 bases; bases outside gene matches: 5. Looked up from germline, CDR1 is SGDLS and CDR2 is YYNGEE. This CDR3 has 16 residues. The CDR3 nucleotides are TGTGCCAGCAGCGTCGGGACTAGCGGAATACAAGAGACCCAGTACTTC. It specifies CASSVGTSGIQETQYF.

V usage is TRBV19 and J usage is TRBJ2-1, with no clear D. V was shortened by 6 bases and J by 0 bases, with 12 bases between the two germline ends. Germline values: CDR1 LNHDA, CDR2 SQIVND (reference sequence). The CDR3 is made up of 15 amino acids. The CDR3 loop is CASSLRPVSYNEQFF. CDR3 in DNA: TGTGCCAGTAGCCTCAGGCCCGTCTCCTACAATGAGCAGTTCTTC.

V usage is TRBV7-2 and J usage is TRBJ2-1; 14 positions match TRBD2. The V and J ends lost 6 bases and 7 bases, in that order; junction bases with no gene match: 8. Germline V lookup: CDR1 SGHTA, CDR2 FQGNSA. The CDR3 sequence is 16 residues long. CDR3: CASSPGLAGGGNEQFF. CDR3 DNA: TGTGCCAGCAGTCCAGGACTAGCGGGAGGAGGTAATGAGCAGTTCTTC.

The chain links TRBV5-1 to TRBJ1-3; no definite D call. V lost 0 bases to trimming and J lost 0 bases, with 7 bases between them. The CDR3 length is 15 residues. Germline V gene data show CDR1 as SGHRS and CDR2 as YFSETQ. The CDR3 loop is CASSLEPGSGNTIYF. The DNA of the CDR3 is TGCGCCAGCAGCTTGGAGCCGGGCTCTGGAAACACCATATATTTT.

This chain uses TRBV7-9 with TRBJ2-5, with D maybe TRBD2 (5 bases). Germline CDR1 is SEHNR and CDR2 is FQNEAQ (reference sequence). The CDR3 spans 15 residues. V was clipped by 5 bases and J by 2 bases, with 15 bases between them. The CDR3 reads CASSPSPTAQETQYF. For the CDR3, the DNA is TGTGCCAGCAGCCCTAGCCCGACGGCGCAAGAGACCCAGTACTTC.

The gene calls are TRBV7-9 and TRBJ2-1; TRBD2 matches at 7 bases. The V segment lost 3 bases and the J segment 6 bases; nucleotides outside the gene matches: 11. Germline-derived CDR1 and CDR2 are SEHNR and FQNEAQ (reference sequence). The CDR3 runs 16 residues. The CDR3 loop is CASSFLVGGVGNEQFF. The CDR3 nucleotides read TGTGCCAGCAGCTTTCTTGTGGGAGGGGTTGGCAATGAGCAGTTCTTC.

The rearrangement uses TRBV19 and TRBJ2-7; weak D call: TRBD2 (6 bases). CDR1 LNHDA and CDR2 SQIVND come from the germline V gene (reference sequence). V was cut by 6 bases and J by 3 bases, with 12 bases left in between. The CDR3 contains 13 residues. The CDR3 region is CASSPADYYEQYF. CDR3 DNA sequence: TGTGCCAGTAGCCCGGCGGACTACTACGAGCAGTACTTC. The full variable domain, in which reference TRBV19 and TRBJ2-7 provide the parts outside the CDR3, is DGGITQSPKYLFRKEGQNVTLSCEQNLNHDAMYWYRQDPGQGLRLIYYSQIVNDFQKGDIAEGYSVSREKKESFPLTVTSAQKNPTAFYLCASSPADYYEQYFGPGTRLTVT.

The chain uses TRBV19 and TRBJ2-7; D call uncertain. Trimming shortened V by 1 base and J by 1 base, and 8 bases separated the two germline ends. The CDR3 covers 14 residues. The V gene's germline CDR1 is LNHDA and CDR2 SQIVND (reference sequence). This chain's CDR3 is CASSIGDVSYEQYF. CDR3 DNA sequence: TGTGCCAGTAGTATAGGTGACGTATCCTACGAGCAGTACTTC.

In regard to this clone: The same CDR3 can be traced to other DNA sequences in this sample. V usage is TRBV30 and J usage is TRBJ1-5; the D gene is possibly TRBD1 (6 bases). Germline V gene data show CDR1 as GTSNPN and CDR2 as SVGIG (reference sequence). Trimming removed 0 bases from V and 4 bases from J, with 13 bases in between. CDR3 length: 15 amino acids. This CDR3 reads CAWSVRGGGNQPQHF. CDR3 nucleotides: TGTGCCTGGAGTGTACGAGGGGGTGGGAATCAGCCCCAGCATTTT.

The rearrangement joins TRBV27 to TRBJ2-1, with 11 bases lining up with TRBD2. Germline V CDR1 and CDR2: MNHEY, SMNVEV (reference sequence). The CDR3 is made up of 17 amino acids. Trimming took 4 bases from V and 9 from J; bases not matched to a gene: 14. CDR3 DNA: TGTGCCAGCAGTTCCCCCCCACTAGCGGGAGTTATAGGTGAGCAGTTCTTC. Protein product: CASSSPPLAGVIGEQFF.